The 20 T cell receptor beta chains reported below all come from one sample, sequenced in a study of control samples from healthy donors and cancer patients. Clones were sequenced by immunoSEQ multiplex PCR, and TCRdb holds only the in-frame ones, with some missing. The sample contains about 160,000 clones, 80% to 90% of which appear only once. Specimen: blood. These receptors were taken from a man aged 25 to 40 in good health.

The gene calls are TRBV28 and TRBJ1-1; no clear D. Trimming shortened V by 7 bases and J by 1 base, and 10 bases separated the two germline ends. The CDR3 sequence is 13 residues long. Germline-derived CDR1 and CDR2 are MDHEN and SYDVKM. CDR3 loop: CASTSQRNTEAFF. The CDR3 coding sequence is TGTGCCAGCACGTCTCAGAGGAACACTGAAGCTTTCTTT. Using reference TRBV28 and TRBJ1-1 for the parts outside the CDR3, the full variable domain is DVKVTQSSRYLVKRTGEKVFLECVQDMDHENMFWYRQDPGLGLRLIYFSYDVKMKEKGDIPEGYSVSREKKERFSLILESASTNQTSMYLCASTSQRNTEAFFGQGTRLTVV.

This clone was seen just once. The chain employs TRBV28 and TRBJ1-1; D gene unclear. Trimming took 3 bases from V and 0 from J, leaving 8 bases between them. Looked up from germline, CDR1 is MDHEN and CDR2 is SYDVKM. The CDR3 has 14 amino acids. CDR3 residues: CASSLPALNTEAFF. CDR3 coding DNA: TGTGCCAGCAGTTTGCCAGCCTTGAACACTGAAGCTTTCTTT.

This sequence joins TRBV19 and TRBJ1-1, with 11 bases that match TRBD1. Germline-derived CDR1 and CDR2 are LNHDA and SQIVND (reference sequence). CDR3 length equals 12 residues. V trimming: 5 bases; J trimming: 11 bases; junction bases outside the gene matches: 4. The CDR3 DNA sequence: TGTGCCAGTAGTGGGGACAGGGGGGACGCTTTCTTT. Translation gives CASSGDRGDAFF. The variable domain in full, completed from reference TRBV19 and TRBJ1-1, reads DGGITQSPKYLFRKEGQNVTLSCEQNLNHDAMYWYRQDPGQGLRLIYYSQIVNDFQKGDIAEGYSVSREKKESFPLTVTSAQKNPTAFYLCASSGDRGDAFFGQGTRLTVV.

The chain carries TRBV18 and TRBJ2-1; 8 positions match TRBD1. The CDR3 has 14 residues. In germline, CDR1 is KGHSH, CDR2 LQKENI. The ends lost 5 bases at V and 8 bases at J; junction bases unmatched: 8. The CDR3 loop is CASSNGQGEDEQFF. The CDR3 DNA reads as TGTGCCAGCTCAAACGGACAGGGCGAGGATGAGCAGTTCTTC.

Written as DNA, the CDR3 is TGTGCCAGCAGTTTCATCAGGGCCGGGGAGCTGTTTTTT. Its translation: CASSFIRAGELFF. The chain uses TRBV6-5 and TRBJ2-2, with D perhaps matching TRBD1 (5 bases). Germline-derived CDR1 and CDR2 are MNHEY and SVGAGI. The CDR3 has 13 residues. Trimming left V 4 bases short and J 6 bases short, with 9 bases between.

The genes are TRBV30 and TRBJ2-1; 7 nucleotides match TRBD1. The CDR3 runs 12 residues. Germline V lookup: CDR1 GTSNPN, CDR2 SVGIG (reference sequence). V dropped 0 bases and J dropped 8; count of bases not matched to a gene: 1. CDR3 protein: CAWSVGGYEQFF. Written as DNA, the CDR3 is TGTGCCTGGAGTGTAGGGGGCTATGAGCAGTTCTTC.

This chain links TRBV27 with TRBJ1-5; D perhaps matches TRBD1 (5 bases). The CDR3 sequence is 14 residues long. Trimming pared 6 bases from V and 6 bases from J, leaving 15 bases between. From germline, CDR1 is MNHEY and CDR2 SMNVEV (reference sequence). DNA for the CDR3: TGTGCCAGCAGAAGGACCCAGGGCAGTCAGCCCCAGCATTTT. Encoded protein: CASRRTQGSQPQHF.

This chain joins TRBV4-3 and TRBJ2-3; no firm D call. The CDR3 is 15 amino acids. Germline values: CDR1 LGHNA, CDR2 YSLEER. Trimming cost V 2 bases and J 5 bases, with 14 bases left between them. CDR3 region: CASSQNSLSKDTQYF. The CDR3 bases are TGCGCCAGCAGCCAAAACAGCCTATCGAAAGATACGCAGTATTTT.

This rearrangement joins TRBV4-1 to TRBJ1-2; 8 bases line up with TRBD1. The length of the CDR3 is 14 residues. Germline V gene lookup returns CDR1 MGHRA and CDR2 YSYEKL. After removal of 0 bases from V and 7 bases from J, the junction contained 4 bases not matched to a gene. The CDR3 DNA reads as TGCGCCAGCAGCCAAGAGGGCAGGGGGCCTGGCTACACCTTC. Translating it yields CASSQEGRGPGYTF.

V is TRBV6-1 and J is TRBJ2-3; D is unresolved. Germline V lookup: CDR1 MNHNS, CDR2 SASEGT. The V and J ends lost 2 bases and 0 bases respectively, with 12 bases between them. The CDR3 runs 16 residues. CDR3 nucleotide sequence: TGTGCCAGCAGTGAAATGAGTCGGGCTAGCACAGATACGCAGTATTTT. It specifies CASSEMSRASTDTQYF.

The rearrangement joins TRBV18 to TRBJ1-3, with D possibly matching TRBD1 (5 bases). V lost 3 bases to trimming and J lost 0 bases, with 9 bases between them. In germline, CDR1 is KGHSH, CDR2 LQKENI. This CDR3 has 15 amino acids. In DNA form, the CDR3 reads TGTGCCAGCTCACCCGGGACCACCTCTGGAAACACCATATATTTT. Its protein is CASSPGTTSGNTIYF.

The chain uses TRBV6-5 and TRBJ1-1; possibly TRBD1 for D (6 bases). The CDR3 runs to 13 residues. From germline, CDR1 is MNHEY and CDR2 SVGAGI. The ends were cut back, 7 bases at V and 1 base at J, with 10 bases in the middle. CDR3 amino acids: CASNLDRNTEAFF. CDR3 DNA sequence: TGTGCCAGCAACCTGGACAGGAACACTGAAGCTTTCTTT.

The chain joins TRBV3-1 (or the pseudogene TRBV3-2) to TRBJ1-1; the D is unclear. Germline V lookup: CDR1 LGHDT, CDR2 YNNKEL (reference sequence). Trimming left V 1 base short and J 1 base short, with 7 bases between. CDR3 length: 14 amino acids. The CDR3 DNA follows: TGTGCCAGCAGCCAAGGGGAGGGGAACACTGAAGCTTTCTTT. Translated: CASSQGEGNTEAFF.

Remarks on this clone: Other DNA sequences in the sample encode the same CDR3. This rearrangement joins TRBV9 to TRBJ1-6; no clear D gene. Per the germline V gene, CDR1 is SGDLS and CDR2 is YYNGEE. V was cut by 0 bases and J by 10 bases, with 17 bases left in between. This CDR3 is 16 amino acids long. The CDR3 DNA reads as TGTGCCAGCAGCGTAGCTCCGGCAGGTGCGCAGTCACCCCTCCACTTT. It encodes CASSVAPAGAQSPLHF.

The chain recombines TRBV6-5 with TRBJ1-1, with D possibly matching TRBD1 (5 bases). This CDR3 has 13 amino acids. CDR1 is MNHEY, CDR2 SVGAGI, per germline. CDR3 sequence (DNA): TGTGCTCTATTCGGGGCGGTGAACACTGAAGCTTTCTTT. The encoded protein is CALFGAVNTEAFF.

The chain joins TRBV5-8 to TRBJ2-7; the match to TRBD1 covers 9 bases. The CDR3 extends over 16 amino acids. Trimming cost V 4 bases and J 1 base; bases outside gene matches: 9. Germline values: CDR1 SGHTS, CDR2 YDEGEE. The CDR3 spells CASSVGAGTGSYEQYF. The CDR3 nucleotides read TGTGCCAGCAGCGTGGGAGCCGGGACAGGGTCCTACGAGCAGTACTTC.

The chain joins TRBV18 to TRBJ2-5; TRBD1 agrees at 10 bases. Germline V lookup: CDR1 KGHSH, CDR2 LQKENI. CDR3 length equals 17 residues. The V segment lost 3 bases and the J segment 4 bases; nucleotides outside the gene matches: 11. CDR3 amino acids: CASSPLGQGRFGETQYF. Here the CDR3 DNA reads TGTGCCAGCTCACCGCTGGGACAGGGGAGATTCGGAGAGACCCAGTACTTC.

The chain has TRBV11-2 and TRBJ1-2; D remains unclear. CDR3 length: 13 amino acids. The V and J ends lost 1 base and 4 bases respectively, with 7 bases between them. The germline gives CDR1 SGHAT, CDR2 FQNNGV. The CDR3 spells CASSLVQFYGYTF. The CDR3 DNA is TGTGCCAGCAGCTTAGTCCAGTTCTATGGCTACACCTTC.

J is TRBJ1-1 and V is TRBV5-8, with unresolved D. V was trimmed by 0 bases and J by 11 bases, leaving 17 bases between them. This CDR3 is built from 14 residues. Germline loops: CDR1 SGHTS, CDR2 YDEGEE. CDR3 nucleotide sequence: TGTGCCAGCAGCTTGGCTGCGGGCCCCGAGTTCGCTTTCTTT. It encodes CASSLAAGPEFAFF.

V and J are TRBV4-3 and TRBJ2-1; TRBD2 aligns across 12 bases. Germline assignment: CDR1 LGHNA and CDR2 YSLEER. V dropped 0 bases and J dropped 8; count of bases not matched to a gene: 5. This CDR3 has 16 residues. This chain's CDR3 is CASSQDELAGGDEQFF. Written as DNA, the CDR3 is TGCGCCAGCAGCCAAGATGAACTAGCGGGAGGTGATGAGCAGTTCTTC.